This T cell receptor (beta chain) was sequenced in a study of cytomegalovirus exposure and HLA in healthy donors. Whole-study findings and limits: Compared with the roughly 700-donor mean, an Asian-associated ancestry cluster reportedly had fewer N-insertions, according to a later analysis.

Unrecorded immune exposures were likely, despite nominal health at sampling. The PCR had 60 Vbeta and 13 Jbeta primers. Assay used: immunoSEQ multiplex PCR; TCRdb lists only in-frame clones, some missing. The sample contains about 100,000 clones, 74% of which appear only once. This clone has a handful of counts. Its antigen is as yet unknown. The sequencing input was PBMCs. The receptor was derived from a man aged 50 to 59 in good health and CMV-seropositive.

The CDR3 region is CASSFRTGGYYGYTF. The CDR3 coding sequence is TGTGCCAGCAGCTTCCGGACAGGGGGCTACTATGGCTACACCTTC. This sequence joins TRBV5-5 and TRBJ1-2; 11 nucleotides agree with TRBD1. With 2 bases clipped from V and 3 bases from J, the junction kept 3 bases outside the gene matches. The germline V gene encodes CDR1 SGHKS and CDR2 YYEKEE (reference sequence). This CDR3 is 15 amino acids long.